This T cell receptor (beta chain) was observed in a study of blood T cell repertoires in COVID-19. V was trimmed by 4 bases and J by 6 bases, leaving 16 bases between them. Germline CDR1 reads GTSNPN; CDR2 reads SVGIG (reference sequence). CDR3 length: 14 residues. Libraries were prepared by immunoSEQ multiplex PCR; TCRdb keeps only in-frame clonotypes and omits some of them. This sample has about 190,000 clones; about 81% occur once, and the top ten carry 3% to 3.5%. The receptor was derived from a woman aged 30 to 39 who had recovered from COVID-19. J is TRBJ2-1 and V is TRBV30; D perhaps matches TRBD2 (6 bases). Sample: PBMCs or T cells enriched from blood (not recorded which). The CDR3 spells CAWMSGGLGNEQFF. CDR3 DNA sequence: TGTGCCTGGATGTCCGGGGGACTGGGCAATGAGCAGTTCTTC.